These 2 T cell receptor beta chains were sequenced from one sample in a study of blood T cell repertoires in COVID-19. Sequencing was performed with immunoSEQ multiplex PCR; in TCRdb, only in-frame clones are kept and a portion is missing. The table lists hundreds of thousands of clones, roughly 90% of them singletons. The sample was peripheral blood. These receptors originate from a woman aged 25 to 39 with COVID-19, enrolled during active disease.

CDR3 amino acids: CASSLPPTGSNNSPLHF. The CDR3 DNA reads TGTGCCAGCAGTTTACCCCCCACAGGGAGTAATAATTCACCCCTCCACTTT. V usage is TRBV28 and J usage is TRBJ1-6; TRBD1 might be the D (6 bases). There are 17 residues in the CDR3. The ends were cut back, 2 bases at V and 5 bases at J, with 16 bases in the middle. Germline CDR1 is MDHEN and CDR2 is SYDVKM.

The rearrangement uses TRBV19 and TRBJ1-1, with no clear D. Germline lookup yields CDR1 LNHDA and CDR2 SQIVND (reference sequence). V dropped 3 bases and J dropped 4 bases, with 21 bases sitting between them. The CDR3 is 17 amino acids. The CDR3 loop is CASSIVWAAGRGTEAFF. CDR3 sequence (DNA): TGTGCCAGTAGTATTGTGTGGGCAGCTGGACGGGGCACTGAAGCTTTCTTT. Combining the CDR3 with reference TRBV19 and TRBJ1-1 gives the whole variable domain DGGITQSPKYLFRKEGQNVTLSCEQNLNHDAMYWYRQDPGQGLRLIYYSQIVNDFQKGDIAEGYSVSREKKESFPLTVTSAQKNPTAFYLCASSIVWAAGRGTEAFFGQGTRLTVV.